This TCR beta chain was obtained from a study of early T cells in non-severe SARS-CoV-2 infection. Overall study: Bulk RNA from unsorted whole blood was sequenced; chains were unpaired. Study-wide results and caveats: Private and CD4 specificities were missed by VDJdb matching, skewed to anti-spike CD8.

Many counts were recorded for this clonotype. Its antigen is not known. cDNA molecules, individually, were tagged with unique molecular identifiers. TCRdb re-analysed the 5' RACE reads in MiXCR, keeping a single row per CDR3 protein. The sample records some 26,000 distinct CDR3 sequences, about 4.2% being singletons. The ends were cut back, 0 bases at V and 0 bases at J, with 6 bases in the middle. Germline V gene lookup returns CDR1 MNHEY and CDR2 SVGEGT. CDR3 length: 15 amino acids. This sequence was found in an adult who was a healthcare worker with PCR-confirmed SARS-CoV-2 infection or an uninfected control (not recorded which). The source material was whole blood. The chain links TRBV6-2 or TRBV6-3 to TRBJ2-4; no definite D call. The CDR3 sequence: CASSYSGLAKNIQYF. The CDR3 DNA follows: TGTGCCAGCAGTTACTCGGGCCTAGCCAAAAACATTCAGTACTTC.